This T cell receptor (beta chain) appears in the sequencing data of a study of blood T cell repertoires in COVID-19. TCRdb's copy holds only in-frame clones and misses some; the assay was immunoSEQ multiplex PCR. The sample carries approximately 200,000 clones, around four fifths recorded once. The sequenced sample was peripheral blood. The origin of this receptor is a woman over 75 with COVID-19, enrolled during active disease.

CDR3 protein: CASSLDPSTGRNTEAFF. The CDR3 nucleotides are TGTGCCAGCAGCTTAGATCCTTCAACAGGGCGGAACACTGAAGCTTTCTTT. The chain recombines TRBV11-2 with TRBJ1-1; TRBD1 is a possible D gene (6 bases). Germline CDR1 reads SGHAT; CDR2 reads FQNNGV. This CDR3 comprises 17 residues. Trimming stripped 0 bases from V and 1 base from J, with 15 bases between.